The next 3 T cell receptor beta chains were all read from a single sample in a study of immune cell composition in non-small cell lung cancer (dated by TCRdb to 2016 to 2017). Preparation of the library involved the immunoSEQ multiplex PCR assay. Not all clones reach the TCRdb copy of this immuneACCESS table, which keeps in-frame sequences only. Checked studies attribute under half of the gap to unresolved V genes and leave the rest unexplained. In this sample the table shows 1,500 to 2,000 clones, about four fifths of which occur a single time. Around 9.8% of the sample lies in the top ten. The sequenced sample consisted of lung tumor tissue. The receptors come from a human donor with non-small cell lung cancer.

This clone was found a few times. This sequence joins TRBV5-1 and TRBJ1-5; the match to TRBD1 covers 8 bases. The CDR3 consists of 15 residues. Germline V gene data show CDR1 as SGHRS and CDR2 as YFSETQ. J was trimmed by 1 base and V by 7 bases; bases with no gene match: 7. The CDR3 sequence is CASSPAGGSNQPQHF. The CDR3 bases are TGCGCCAGCTCCCCGGCAGGGGGCAGCAATCAGCCCCAGCATTTT.

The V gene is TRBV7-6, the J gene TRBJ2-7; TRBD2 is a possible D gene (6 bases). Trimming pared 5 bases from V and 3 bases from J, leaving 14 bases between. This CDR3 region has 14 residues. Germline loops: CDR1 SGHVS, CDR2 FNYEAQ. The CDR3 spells CASSPLVGGYEQYF. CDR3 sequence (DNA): TGTGCCAGCAGCCCTCTGGTCGGGGGCTACGAGCAGTACTTC.

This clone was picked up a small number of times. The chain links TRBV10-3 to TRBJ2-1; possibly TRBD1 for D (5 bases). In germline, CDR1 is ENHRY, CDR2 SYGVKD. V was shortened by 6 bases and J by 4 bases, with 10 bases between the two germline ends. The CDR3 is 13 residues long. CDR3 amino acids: CAISADTYNEQFF. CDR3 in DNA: TGTGCCATCAGCGCGGACACTTACAATGAGCAGTTCTTC.